The 3 T cell receptor beta chains below were found in one sample sequenced in a study of low-dose radiotherapy and immunotherapy resistance in tumors. Time point specified: before trial treatment. First-strand cDNA used TRAV- and TRBV-specific primers, covering alpha and beta chains. Both a constant-region primer and a V-primer adapter served to amplify TCRs across about 20 PCR cycles. Each CDR3 protein is one row after TCRdb ran MiXCR on the reads. The table lists tens of thousands of distinct CDR3 sequences, roughly 28% of them singletons. The sample here was PBMCs, taken before treatment. These receptors came from a male donor with gallbladder cancer.

Concerning this clonotype: A far larger clone is off by one base, so a read error is likely. This chain connects TRBV6-2 or TRBV6-3 to TRBJ2-2, with 11 bases aligning to TRBD2. The length of the CDR3 is 17 residues. Germline V gives CDR1 MNHEY, CDR2 SVGEGT. Unmatched junction bases numbered 6, after V lost 5 bases and J lost 1 base. This CDR3 is CASSPGTSGRNTGELFF. Here the CDR3 DNA reads TGTGCCAGCAGTCCCGGGACTAGCGGAAGGAACACCGGGGAGCTGTTTTTT.

This clonotype was observed many times. The gene calls are TRBV9 and TRBJ2-3, with TRBD2 matching 10 bases. This CDR3 has 17 residues. Looked up from germline, CDR1 is SGDLS and CDR2 is YYNGEE. V shed 0 bases and J 3 bases; nucleotides not matched to a gene: 7. Here the CDR3 reads CASSVAASGRGTDTQYF. CDR3 bases: TGTGCCAGCAGCGTAGCGGCTAGCGGGAGAGGGACAGATACGCAGTATTTT.

This clonotype was observed many times. The gene calls are TRBV28 and TRBJ2-7; the match to TRBD2 covers 7 bases. The length of the CDR3 is 16 residues. The V gene end was trimmed by 2 bases and the J gene end by 4 bases; junction bases not matched to a gene: 11. The germline gives CDR1 MDHEN, CDR2 SYDVKM. The CDR3 region is CASSLAVSTGGYEQYF. The CDR3 DNA sequence: TGTGCCAGCAGTTTAGCTGTTTCCACGGGAGGTTACGAGCAGTACTTC.